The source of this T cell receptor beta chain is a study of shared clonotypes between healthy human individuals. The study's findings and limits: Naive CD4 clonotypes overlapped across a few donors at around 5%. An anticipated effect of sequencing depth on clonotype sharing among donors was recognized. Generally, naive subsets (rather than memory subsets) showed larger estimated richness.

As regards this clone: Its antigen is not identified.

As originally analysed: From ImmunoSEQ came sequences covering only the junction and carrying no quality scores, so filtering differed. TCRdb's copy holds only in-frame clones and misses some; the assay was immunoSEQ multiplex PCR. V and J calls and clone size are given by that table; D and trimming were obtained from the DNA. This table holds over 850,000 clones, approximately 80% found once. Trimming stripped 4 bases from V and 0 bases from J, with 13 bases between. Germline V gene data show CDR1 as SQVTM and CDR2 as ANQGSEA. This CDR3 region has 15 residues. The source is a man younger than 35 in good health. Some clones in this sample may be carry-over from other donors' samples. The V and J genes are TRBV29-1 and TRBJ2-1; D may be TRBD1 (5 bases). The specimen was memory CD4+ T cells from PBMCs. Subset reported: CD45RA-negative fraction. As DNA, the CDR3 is TGCAGCGTTGGACAGCTCTTGAGCTCCTACAATGAGCAGTTCTTC. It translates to CSVGQLLSSYNEQFF.